This TCR beta chain comes out of a study of blood T cells in healthy people across ages. CDR3 size: 19 residues. The V gene end was trimmed by 6 bases and the J gene end by 2 bases; junction bases not matched to a gene: 19. Drawing of peripheral blood yielded roughly 9.3 milliliters from each donor. PBMCs, at least 7 million per sample, were isolated. Findings and limits, study-wide: Aged donors had fewer naive CD4+ cells and lower diversity than long-lived donors.

A sample-barcoded 5' primer and a J-beta primer mix were used in a second PCR of roughly 7 to 11 cycles. TCRdb processed the 5' RACE reads anew with MiXCR; each CDR3 protein has one entry. The sample consists of about 640,000 distinct CDR3 sequences, roughly 58% of them appearing once. As to this clonotype: The antigen remains undetermined.

The chain uses TRBV12-3 or TRBV12-4 and TRBJ2-5, with 9 nucleotides matching TRBD2. The receptor was derived from a man between 60 and 75 years old in good health. Sequencing used blood. In DNA form, the CDR3 reads TGTGCCAGCAGAACAGGGACCCCCCATAGCGGGGGAGATCAAGAGACCCAGTACTTC. Translation: CASRTGTPHSGGDQETQYF.